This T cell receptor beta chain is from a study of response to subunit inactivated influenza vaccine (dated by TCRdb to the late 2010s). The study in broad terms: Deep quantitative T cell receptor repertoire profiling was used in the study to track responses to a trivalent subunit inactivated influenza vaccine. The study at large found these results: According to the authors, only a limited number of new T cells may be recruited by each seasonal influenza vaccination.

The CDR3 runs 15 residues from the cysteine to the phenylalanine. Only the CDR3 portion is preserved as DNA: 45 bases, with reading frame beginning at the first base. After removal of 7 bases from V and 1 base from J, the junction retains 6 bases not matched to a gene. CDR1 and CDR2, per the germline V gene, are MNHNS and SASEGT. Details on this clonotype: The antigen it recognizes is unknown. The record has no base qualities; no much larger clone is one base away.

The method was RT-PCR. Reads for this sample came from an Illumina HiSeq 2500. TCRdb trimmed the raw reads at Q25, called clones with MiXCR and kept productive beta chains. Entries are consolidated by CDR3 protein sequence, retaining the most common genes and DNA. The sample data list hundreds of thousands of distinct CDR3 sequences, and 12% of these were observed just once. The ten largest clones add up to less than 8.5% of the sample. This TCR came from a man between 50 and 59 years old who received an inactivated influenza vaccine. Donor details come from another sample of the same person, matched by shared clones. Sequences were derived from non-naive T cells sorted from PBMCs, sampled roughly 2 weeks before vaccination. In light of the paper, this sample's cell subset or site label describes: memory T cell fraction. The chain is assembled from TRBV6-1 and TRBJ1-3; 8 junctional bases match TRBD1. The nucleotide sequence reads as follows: TGTGCCAGCAACAAAAGGACAGGGTCTGGAAACACCATATATTTT. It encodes CASNKRTGSGNTIYF.